Following are 20 T cell receptor beta chains from one sample sequenced in a study of T cells in Graves' hyperthyroidism and ophthalmopathy. TCR beta CDR3 sequences were amplified from RNA transcripts. TCR CDR3 underwent first-round RT-PCR with the HTBI primer set. One entry per CDR3 protein, called by TCRdb with MiXCR from the multiplex PCR reads. There are some 360,000 distinct CDR3 sequences in the sample; approximately 15% occur only once, and approximately 11% lies in the top ten. The sequenced sample consisted of blood. All receptors derive from a woman in her sixties or seventies with Graves' hyperthyroidism.

There are many counts of this clonotype. The chain joins TRBV12-3 or TRBV12-4 to TRBJ1-2; D is undetermined. There are 14 residues in the CDR3. Trimming pared 9 bases from V and 1 base from J, leaving 15 bases between. CDR3 nucleotides: TGTGCCAGATCCGTTCTGGGGTTTAACTATGGCTACACCTTC. Translation gives CARSVLGFNYGYTF.

Ten or more counts support this clonotype. The rearrangement links TRBV27 to TRBJ2-1, with 16 bases aligning to TRBD2. V lost 1 base, J lost 9 bases, and 9 bases stayed unmatched. CDR1 and CDR2 (germline): MNHEY, SMNVEV (reference sequence). The CDR3 covers 18 residues. CDR3 DNA: TGTGCCAGCAGTTTATTGGGACTAGCGGGAGGGCCGGGGAGTGAGCAGTTCTTC. It encodes CASSLLGLAGGPGSEQFF.

This clonotype showed up many times. V is TRBV6-2 or TRBV6-3 and J is TRBJ2-3; unclear D gene. The CDR3 runs 13 residues. Trimming stripped 5 bases from V and 4 bases from J, with 10 bases between. Germline-derived CDR1 and CDR2 are MNHEY and SVGEGT. CDR3 coding DNA: TGTGCCAGCAGTCCCACCTTCGCAGATACGCAGTATTTT. This codes for CASSPTFADTQYF.

Ten or more counts support this clonotype. V is TRBV7-2 and J is TRBJ2-3; 11 bases fit TRBD2. After removal of 4 bases from V and 4 bases from J, the junction contained 7 bases not matched to a gene. This CDR3 has 16 residues. Germline V gives CDR1 SGHTA, CDR2 FQGNSA. The CDR3 region is CASSSRTSGHPDTQYF. CDR3 nucleotides: TGTGCCAGCAGCTCCAGGACTAGCGGGCACCCAGATACGCAGTATTTT.

This clonotype turned up a few times. The V and J genes are TRBV20-1 and TRBJ2-3, with D maybe TRBD1 (6 bases). CDR1 and CDR2 (germline): DFQATT, SNEGSKA (reference sequence). The CDR3 is made up of 14 amino acids. Trimming stripped 0 bases from V and 1 base from J, with 8 bases between. CDR3 coding DNA: TGCAGTGCTAGAGAAGGGGGAGGCACAGATACGCAGTATTTT. This codes for CSAREGGGTDTQYF.

This clonotype has ten or more counts. This chain uses TRBV20-1 with TRBJ2-4; D call uncertain. Trimming pared 3 bases from V and 8 bases from J, leaving 20 bases between. Germline-derived CDR1 and CDR2 are DFQATT and SNEGSKA (reference sequence). The CDR3 contains 15 residues. The CDR3 DNA reads TGCAGTGCTAGCGACAACTGGGCGGTTGCGGACATTCAGTACTTC. It encodes CSASDNWAVADIQYF.

This clonotype was seen many times. The chain has TRBV29-1 and TRBJ1-5; weak D call: TRBD1 (6 bases). V was trimmed by 4 bases and J by 5 bases, leaving 12 bases between them. The CDR3 runs 13 residues. Germline CDR1 reads SQVTM; CDR2 reads ANQGSEA. CDR3 region: CSVAGGGDQPQHF. Here the CDR3 DNA reads TGCAGCGTTGCGGGTGGGGGCGATCAGCCCCAGCATTTT.

This clonotype was observed at least ten times. The chain employs TRBV11-2 and TRBJ1-1; TRBD1 might be the D (6 bases). Per germline, CDR1 SGHAT and CDR2 FQNNGV. Trimming removed 4 bases at V and 6 bases at J, with 12 bases between. This CDR3 region has 13 residues. The CDR3 coding sequence is TGTGCCAGCAGCTCCGGACAGTACTCTGAAGCTTTCTTT. This sequence encodes CASSSGQYSEAFF.

In its sample, this clonotype was seen many times. The chain has TRBV12-3 or TRBV12-4 and TRBJ2-5; maybe TRBD2 (5 bases). CDR3 length: 15 amino acids. Trimming stripped 1 base from V and 1 base from J, with 10 bases between. The CDR3 reads CASSLDGSGQETQYF. The CDR3 DNA is TGTGCCAGCAGTTTAGATGGGAGTGGCCAAGAGACCCAGTACTTC.

The genes are TRBV4-2 and TRBJ2-1; D ambiguous. The CDR3 length is 14 residues. The V end was cut by 2 bases, the J end by 0 bases, with 5 bases between. CDR1 is LGHNA, CDR2 YNFKEQ, per germline. The CDR3 spells CASSQPPSYNEQFF. The CDR3, as DNA: TGTGCCAGCAGCCAACCTCCCTCCTACAATGAGCAGTTCTTC.

Many counts were recorded for this clonotype. The J gene is TRBJ2-7, the V gene TRBV6-1; D possibly corresponds to TRBD2 (5 bases). With 1 base removed from V and 2 bases from J, the gap between germline ends came to 12 bases. Germline V gene data show CDR1 as MNHNS and CDR2 as SASEGT. This CDR3 region has 15 residues. The CDR3 region has the DNA TGTGCCAGCAGTGAAGTGGCTAGCCGAACCTACGAGCAGTACTTC. Its translation: CASSEVASRTYEQYF.

This clonotype was counted many times. The rearrangement joins TRBV5-1 to TRBJ2-7; 9 nucleotides line up with TRBD2. This CDR3 has 15 residues. Per the germline V gene, CDR1 is SGHRS and CDR2 is YFSETQ. The junction had 4 bases not matched to a gene; V was cut back by 0 bases and J by 3 bases. The CDR3 nucleotides read TGCGCCAGCAGCTTGGTGGTAGCGGGAGACTACGAGCAGTACTTC. Its translation is CASSLVVAGDYEQYF.

This clonotype came up many times. The J gene is TRBJ2-1, the V gene TRBV7-8; unclear D gene. Germline V CDR1 and CDR2: SGHVS, FQNEAQ. The CDR3 is made up of 11 amino acids. Trimming removed 3 bases at V and 11 bases at J, with 8 bases between. The chain's CDR3 is CASSLGQKQFF. The CDR3 nucleotides read TGTGCCAGCAGCTTGGGTCAGAAGCAGTTCTTC. The variable domain in full, with the rest retrieved from reference TRBV7-8 and TRBJ2-1, is GAGVSQSPRYKVAKRGQDVALRCDPISGHVSLFWYQQALGQGPEFLTYFQNEAQLDKSGLPSDRFFAERPEGSVSTLKIQRTQQEDSAVYLCASSLGQKQFFGPGTRLTVL.

This clonotype was counted many times. V is TRBV3-1 and J is TRBJ1-3; D is uncertain. This CDR3 has 15 amino acids. The V end lost 1 base, the J end lost 3 bases, and 10 bases lay between the germline ends. Germline CDR1 LGHDT, CDR2 YNNKEL (reference sequence). CDR3 nucleotide sequence: TGTGCCAGCAGCCAAGTCGAGCTGATTGGAAACACCATATATTTT. Encoded protein: CASSQVELIGNTIYF.

This chain joins TRBV7-2 and TRBJ1-5; unclear D gene. Germline values: CDR1 SGHTA, CDR2 FQGNSA. V lost 3 bases, J lost 3 bases, and 15 bases lay in between. The CDR3 sequence is 16 residues long. The DNA for the CDR3 is TGTGCCAGCAGCTTGTGGCGGGAGGACCTCAATCAGCCCCAGCATTTT. As protein: CASSLWREDLNQPQHF.

This clonotype was detected only a few times. The chain carries TRBV4-1 and TRBJ2-7; 8 bases agree with TRBD2. V shed 2 bases and J 0 bases; nucleotides not matched to a gene: 0. The CDR3 consists of 14 residues. Per the germline V gene, CDR1 is MGHRA and CDR2 is YSYEKL. The DNA for the CDR3 is TGCGCCAGCAGCCAACGGGAGGGCTCCTACGAGCAGTACTTC. Its translation: CASSQREGSYEQYF.

This clonotype was observed many times. The chain carries TRBV7-2 and TRBJ2-5; D gene uncertain. This CDR3 region has 14 residues. V was clipped by 1 base and J by 1 base, with 7 bases between them. Germline assignment: CDR1 SGHTA and CDR2 FQGNSA. The DNA for the CDR3 is TGTGCCAGCAGCTTAGGAACCATCCAAGAGACCCAGTACTTC. It is translated as CASSLGTIQETQYF.

This clonotype has more than one count but fewer than ten. The chain links TRBV20-1 to TRBJ1-2, with 8 bases identical to TRBD1. J gave up 3 bases and V 1 base, and 4 bases lay outside the gene matches. CDR1 and CDR2 (germline): DFQATT, SNEGSKA (reference sequence). The CDR3 runs 14 residues. The CDR3 DNA follows: TGCAGTGCTAGAGGAGACAGGGGCGACTATGGCTACACCTTC. It is translated as CSARGDRGDYGYTF.

This chain joins TRBV4-1 and TRBJ1-3; weak D call: TRBD1 (6 bases). The V and J ends lost 0 bases and 4 bases respectively, with 10 bases between them. CDR1 and CDR2 from the germline V gene are MGHRA and YSYEKL. The CDR3 sequence is 15 residues long. The CDR3 loop is CASSQEGRGGNTIYF. CDR3 bases: TGCGCCAGCAGCCAAGAGGGCAGGGGAGGAAACACCATATATTTT.

This clonotype was seen at least ten times. The chain carries TRBV27 and TRBJ1-1, with no clear D. V lost 1 base, J lost 0 bases, and 6 bases lay in between. The V gene's germline CDR1 is MNHEY and CDR2 SMNVEV (reference sequence). The CDR3 is made up of 14 amino acids. The CDR3 DNA reads as TGTGCCAGCAGTTTATTTAACATGAACACTGAAGCTTTCTTT. Translation gives CASSLFNMNTEAFF.